This T cell receptor beta chain was identified in a study of T cell changes during pregnancy in multiple sclerosis. This clone was detected a few times. Sequencing used immunoSEQ multiplex PCR; TCRdb keeps in-frame clones, though not all of them. The profile shows about 39,000 clones, nearly 90% of them singletons. This CDR3 has 14 amino acids. Looked up from germline, CDR1 is SEHNR and CDR2 is FQNEAQ (reference sequence). With 2 bases removed from V and 5 bases from J, the gap between germline ends came to 12 bases. The chain joins TRBV7-9 to TRBJ1-1, with D maybe TRBD1 (6 bases). This material consisted of CD8+ T cells from peripheral blood mononuclear cells, taken in the first trimester of pregnancy. This receptor was identified in a female donor with multiple sclerosis, enrolled in a pregnancy study. The CDR3 protein is CASSLPQGGTEAFF. As DNA, the CDR3 is TGTGCCAGCAGCTTACCACAGGGAGGGACTGAAGCTTTCTTT. Supplemented by reference TRBV7-9 and TRBJ1-1, the full variable domain reads DTGVSQNPRHKITKRGQNVTFRCDPISEHNRLYWYRQTLGQGPEFLTYFQNEAQLEKSRLLSDRFSAERPKGSFSTLEIQRTEQGDSAMYLCASSLPQGGTEAFFGQGTRLTVV.